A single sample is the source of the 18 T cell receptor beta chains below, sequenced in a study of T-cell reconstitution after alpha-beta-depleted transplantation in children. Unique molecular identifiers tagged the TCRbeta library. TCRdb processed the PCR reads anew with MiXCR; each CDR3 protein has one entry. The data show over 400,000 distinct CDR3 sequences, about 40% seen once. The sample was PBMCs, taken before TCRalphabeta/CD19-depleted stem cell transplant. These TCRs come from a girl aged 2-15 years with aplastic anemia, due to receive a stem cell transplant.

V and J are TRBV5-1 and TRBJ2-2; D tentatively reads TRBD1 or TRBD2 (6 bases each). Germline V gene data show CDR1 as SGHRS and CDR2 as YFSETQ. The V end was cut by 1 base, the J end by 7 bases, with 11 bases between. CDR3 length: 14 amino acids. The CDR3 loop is CASSLIRGGGELFF. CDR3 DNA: TGCGCCAGCAGCTTGATCAGGGGAGGCGGGGAGCTGTTTTTT.

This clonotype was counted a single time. CDR3 protein: CASSLAGAGRLYEQYF. The CDR3, as DNA: TGTGCCAGCAGTTTAGCGGGGGCAGGGCGGTTGTACGAGCAGTACTTC. This chain uses TRBV12-3 or TRBV12-4 with TRBJ2-7, with TRBD1 as a possible D gene (6 bases). The V and J ends lost 0 bases and 4 bases respectively, with 16 bases between them. The CDR3 sequence is 16 residues long.

The DNA for the CDR3 is TGTGCCAGCAGCCAAGATTCGGGCAGAATTGGGCACCAGGGACAGCCCCAGCATTTT. This translates into CASSQDSGRIGHQGQPQHF. The V and J genes are TRBV4-2 and TRBJ1-5; the D gene is possibly TRBD1 (5 bases). From germline, CDR1 is LGHNA and CDR2 YNFKEQ. This CDR3 has 19 residues. V gave up 0 bases and J gave up 7 bases, with 25 bases separating them.

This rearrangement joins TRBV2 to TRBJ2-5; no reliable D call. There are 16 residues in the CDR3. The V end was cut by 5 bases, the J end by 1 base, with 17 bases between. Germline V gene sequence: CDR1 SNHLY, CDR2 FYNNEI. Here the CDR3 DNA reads TGTGCCAGCAGTCTGTCGCTACATTTTCGCCAAGAGACCCAGTACTTC. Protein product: CASSLSLHFRQETQYF.

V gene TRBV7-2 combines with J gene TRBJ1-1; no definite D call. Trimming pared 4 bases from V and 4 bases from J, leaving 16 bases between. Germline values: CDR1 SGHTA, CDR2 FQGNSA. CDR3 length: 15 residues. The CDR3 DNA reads TGTGCCAGCAGCTCTACAAGGGTTGAGGCCACTGAAGCTTTCTTT. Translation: CASSSTRVEATEAFF.

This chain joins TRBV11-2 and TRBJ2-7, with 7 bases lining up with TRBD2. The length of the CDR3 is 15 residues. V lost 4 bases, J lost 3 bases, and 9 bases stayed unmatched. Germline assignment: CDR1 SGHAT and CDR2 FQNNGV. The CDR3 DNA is TGTGCCAGCAGCTCCCGGGGGAGGGCTGACTACGAGCAGTACTTC. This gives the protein CASSSRGRADYEQYF.

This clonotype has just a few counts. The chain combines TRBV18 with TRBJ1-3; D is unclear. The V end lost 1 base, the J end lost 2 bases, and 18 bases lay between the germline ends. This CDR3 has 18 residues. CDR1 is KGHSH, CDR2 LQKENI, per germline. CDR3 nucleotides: TGTGCCAGCTCACCACGGGGTATAGCGGGTTCCGCTGGAAACACCATATATTTT. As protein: CASSPRGIAGSAGNTIYF.

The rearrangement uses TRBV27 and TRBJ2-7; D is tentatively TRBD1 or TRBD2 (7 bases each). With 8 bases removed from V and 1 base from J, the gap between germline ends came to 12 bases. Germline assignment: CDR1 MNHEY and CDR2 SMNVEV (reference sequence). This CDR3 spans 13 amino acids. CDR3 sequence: CASRQGGSYEQYF. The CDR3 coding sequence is TGTGCCAGCCGACAGGGAGGGTCCTACGAGCAGTACTTC.

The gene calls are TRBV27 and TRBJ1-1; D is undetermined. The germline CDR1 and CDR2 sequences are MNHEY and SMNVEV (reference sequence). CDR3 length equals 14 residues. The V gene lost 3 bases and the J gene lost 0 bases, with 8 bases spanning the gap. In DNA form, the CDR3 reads TGTGCCAGCAGTTTCAGGAGTGTGAACACTGAAGCTTTCTTT. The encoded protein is CASSFRSVNTEAFF.

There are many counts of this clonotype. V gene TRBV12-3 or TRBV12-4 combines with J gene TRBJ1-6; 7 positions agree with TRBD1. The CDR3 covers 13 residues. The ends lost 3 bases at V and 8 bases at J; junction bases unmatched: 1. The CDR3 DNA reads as TGTGCCAGCAGTTTCGACAGGGATTCACCCCTCCACTTT. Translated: CASSFDRDSPLHF.

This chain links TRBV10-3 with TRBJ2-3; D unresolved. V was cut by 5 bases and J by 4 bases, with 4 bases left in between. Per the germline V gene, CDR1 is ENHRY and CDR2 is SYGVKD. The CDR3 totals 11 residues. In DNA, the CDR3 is TGTGCCATCAGTACGGCAGATACGCAGTATTTT. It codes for CAISTADTQYF.

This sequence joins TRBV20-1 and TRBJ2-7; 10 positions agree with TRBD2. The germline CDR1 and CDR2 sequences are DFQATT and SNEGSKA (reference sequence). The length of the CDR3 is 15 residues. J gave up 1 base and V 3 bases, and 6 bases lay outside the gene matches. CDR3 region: CSARGLAGASYEQYF. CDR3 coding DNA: TGCAGTGCTAGGGGGCTAGCGGGAGCATCCTACGAGCAGTACTTC.

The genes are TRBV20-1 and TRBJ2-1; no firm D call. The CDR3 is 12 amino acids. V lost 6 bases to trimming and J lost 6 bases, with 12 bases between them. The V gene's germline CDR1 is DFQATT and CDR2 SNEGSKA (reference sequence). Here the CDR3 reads CSALIAPNEQFF. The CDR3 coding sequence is TGCAGTGCCCTCATAGCCCCCAATGAGCAGTTCTTC.

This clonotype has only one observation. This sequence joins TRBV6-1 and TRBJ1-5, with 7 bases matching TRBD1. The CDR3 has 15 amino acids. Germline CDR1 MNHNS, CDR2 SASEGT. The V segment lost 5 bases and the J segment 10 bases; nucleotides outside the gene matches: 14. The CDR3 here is CASSPFSTGNQPQHF. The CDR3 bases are TGTGCCAGCAGTCCCTTTTCGACAGGGAACCAACCCCAGCATTTT.

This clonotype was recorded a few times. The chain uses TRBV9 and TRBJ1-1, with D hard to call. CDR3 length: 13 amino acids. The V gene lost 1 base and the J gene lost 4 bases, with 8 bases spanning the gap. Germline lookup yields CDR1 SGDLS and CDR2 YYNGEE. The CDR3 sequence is CASSVSLSTEAFF. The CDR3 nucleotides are TGTGCCAGCAGCGTATCGTTGAGCACTGAAGCTTTCTTT.

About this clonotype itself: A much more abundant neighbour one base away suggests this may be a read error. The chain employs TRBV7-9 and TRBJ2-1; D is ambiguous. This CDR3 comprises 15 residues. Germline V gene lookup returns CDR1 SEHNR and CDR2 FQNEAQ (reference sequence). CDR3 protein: CSSSFSELAYNEQFF. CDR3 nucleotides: TGTTCCAGCAGCTTCTCGGAATTAGCCTACAATGAGCAGTTCTTC.

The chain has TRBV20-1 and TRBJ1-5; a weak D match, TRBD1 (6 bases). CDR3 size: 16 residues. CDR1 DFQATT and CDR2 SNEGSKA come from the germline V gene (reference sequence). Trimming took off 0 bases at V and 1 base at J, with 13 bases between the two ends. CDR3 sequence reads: CSAREGAALSNQPQHF. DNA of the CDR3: TGCAGTGCTAGAGAGGGGGCCGCGTTGAGCAATCAGCCCCAGCATTTT.

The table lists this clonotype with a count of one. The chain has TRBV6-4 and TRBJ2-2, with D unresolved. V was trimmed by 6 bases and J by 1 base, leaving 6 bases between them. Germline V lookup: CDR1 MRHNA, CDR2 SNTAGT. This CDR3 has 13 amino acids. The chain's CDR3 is CASRDKNTGELFF. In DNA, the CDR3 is TGTGCCAGCAGGGATAAGAACACCGGGGAGCTGTTTTTT.